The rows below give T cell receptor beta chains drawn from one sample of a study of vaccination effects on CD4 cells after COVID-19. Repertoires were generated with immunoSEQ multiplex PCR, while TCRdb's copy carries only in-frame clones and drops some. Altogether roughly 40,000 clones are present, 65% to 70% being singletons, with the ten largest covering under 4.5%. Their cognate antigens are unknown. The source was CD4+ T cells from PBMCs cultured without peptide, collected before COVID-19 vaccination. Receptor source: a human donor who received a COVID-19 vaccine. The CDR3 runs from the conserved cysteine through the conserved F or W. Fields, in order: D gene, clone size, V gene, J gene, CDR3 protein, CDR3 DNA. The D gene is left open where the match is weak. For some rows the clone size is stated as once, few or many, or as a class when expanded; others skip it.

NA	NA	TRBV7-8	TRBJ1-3	CASSLAIPAIRNTIYF	TGTGCCAGCAGCTTAGCTATTCCAGCAATAAGAAACACCATATATTTT
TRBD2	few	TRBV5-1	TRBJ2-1	CASSLGLASNEQFF	TGCGCCAGCAGCTTGGGACTAGCTTCCAATGAGCAGTTCTTC
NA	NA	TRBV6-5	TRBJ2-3	CASSQVRDTQYF	TGTGCCAGCAGCCAAGTGAGAGATACGCAGTATTTT
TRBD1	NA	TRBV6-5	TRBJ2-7	CASSYATGAEQYF	TGTGCCAGCAGTTATGCGACAGGGGCCGAGCAGTACTTC
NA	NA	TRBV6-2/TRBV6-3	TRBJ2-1	CASSQPPSNFQFF	TGTGCCAGCAGTCAGCCTCCTAGTAATTTTCAGTTCTTC
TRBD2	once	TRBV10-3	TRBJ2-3	CAISESEGGGADTQYF	TGTGCCATCAGTGAGTCTGAGGGCGGGGGGGCAGATACGCAGTATTTT
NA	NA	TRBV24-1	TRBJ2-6	CATSEPQGGGANVLTF	TGTGCCACCAGTGAGCCACAGGGCGGTGGGGCCAACGTCCTGACTTTC
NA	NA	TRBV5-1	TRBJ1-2	CASSLEVSLSVNYGYTF	TGCGCCAGCAGCTTGGAAGTTAGCTTATCCGTTAACTATGGCTACACCTTC
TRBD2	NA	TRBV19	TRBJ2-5	CASSISGTQETQYF	TGTGCCAGTAGTATTAGCGGGACACAAGAGACCCAGTACTTC
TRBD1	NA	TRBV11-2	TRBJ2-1	CASSDGTASYNEQFF	TGTGCCAGCAGCGACGGGACAGCGTCCTACAATGAGCAGTTCTTC
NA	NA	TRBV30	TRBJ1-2	CAWSGADYGYTF	TGTGCCTGGAGTGGGGCAGACTATGGCTACACCTTC
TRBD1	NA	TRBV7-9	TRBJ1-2	CASSSGQGALGYGYTF	TGTGCCAGCAGCTCCGGACAGGGGGCGCTTGGCTATGGCTACACCTTC
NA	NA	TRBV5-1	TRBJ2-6	CASASVNSGANVLTF	TGCGCCAGTGCTAGCGTAAACTCTGGGGCCAACGTCCTGACTTTC
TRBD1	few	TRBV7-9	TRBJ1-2	CASTREKAGGGYGYTF	TGTGCCAGCACCAGAGAAAAGGCAGGGGGCGGATATGGCTACACCTTC
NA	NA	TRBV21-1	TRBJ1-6	CASSTHERQRVNSPLHF	TGTGCCAGCAGCACTCATGAGAGACAGCGGGTGAATTCACCCCTCCACTTT
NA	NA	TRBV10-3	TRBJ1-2	CAISENTGMGVDGYTF	TGTGCCATCAGTGAGAATACAGGAATGGGAGTAGACGGCTACACCTTC
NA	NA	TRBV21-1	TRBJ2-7	CASSKSGAEYEQYF	TGTGCCAGCAGCAAATCGGGGGCAGAGTACGAGCAGTACTTC
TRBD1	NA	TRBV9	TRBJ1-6	CASSARPMGQLWVSSPLHF	TGTGCCAGCAGCGCCCGCCCAATGGGACAGTTGTGGGTATCTTCACCCCTCCACTTT
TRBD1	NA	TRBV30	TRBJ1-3	CAWRLTGGNTIYF	TGTGCCTGGAGGCTGACAGGGGGCAACACCATATATTTT
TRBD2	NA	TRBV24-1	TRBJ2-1	CATRGTSGGEQFF	TGTGCCACCAGAGGGACTAGCGGGGGGGAGCAGTTCTTC
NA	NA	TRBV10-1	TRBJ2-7	CASSGDNYEQYF	TGCGCCAGCAGTGGAGACAACTACGAGCAGTACTTC
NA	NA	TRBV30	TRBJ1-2	CAWKQGPHGYTF	TGTGCCTGGAAGCAGGGGCCCCATGGCTACACCTTC
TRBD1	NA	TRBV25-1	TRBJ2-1	CASSKGQGAYEQFF	TGTGCCAGCAGTAAAGGACAGGGGGCCTATGAGCAGTTCTTC